Here is one T cell receptor beta chain with its context. What it recognizes is unknown. This specimen belongs to a study of vaccination effects on CD4 cells after COVID-19. Study-wide results and limits: A shortage of convalescent patients and an absence of early post-infection timepoints characterized the study. Clones from infection and from vaccination both contracted markedly late after vaccination. Cross-reactivity toward common cold coronaviruses was confined to only 1 of 255 vaccine-induced clones in healthy vaccinees.

Only in-frame clones appear in the TCRdb table, and some are missing; sequencing was by immunoSEQ multiplex PCR. The sample holds under 80,000 clones; 73% are singletons and the top ten take 1.2%. Losses at the gene ends were 5 bases for V and 0 bases for J; bases not matched to a gene: 9. Per the germline V gene, CDR1 is SGHNT and CDR2 is YENEEA. The CDR3 spans 18 residues. Before sequencing, viral peptide pools were used by the ViraFEST assay to expand antigen-specific CD4+ T cells. Culturing for nine to ten days preceded CD4+ T cell isolation. Participants each got two BNT162b2 or mRNA-1273 vaccine doses. Culturing of some 1.8 million PBMC per well took place with roughly 10 IU/ml IL-2 and about 9.3 ug/ml peptides.

The sample consisted of CD4+ T cells from PBMCs cultured with HCoV-229E spike peptides, taken after COVID-19 vaccination. The receptor was derived from a human donor who received a COVID-19 vaccine. This chain joins TRBV11-3 and TRBJ2-2; the match to TRBD2 covers 10 bases. The CDR3 sequence is CASSPESSGGANTGELFF. The CDR3 coding sequence is TGTGCCAGCAGCCCCGAATCTAGCGGGGGAGCGAACACCGGGGAGCTGTTTTTT.